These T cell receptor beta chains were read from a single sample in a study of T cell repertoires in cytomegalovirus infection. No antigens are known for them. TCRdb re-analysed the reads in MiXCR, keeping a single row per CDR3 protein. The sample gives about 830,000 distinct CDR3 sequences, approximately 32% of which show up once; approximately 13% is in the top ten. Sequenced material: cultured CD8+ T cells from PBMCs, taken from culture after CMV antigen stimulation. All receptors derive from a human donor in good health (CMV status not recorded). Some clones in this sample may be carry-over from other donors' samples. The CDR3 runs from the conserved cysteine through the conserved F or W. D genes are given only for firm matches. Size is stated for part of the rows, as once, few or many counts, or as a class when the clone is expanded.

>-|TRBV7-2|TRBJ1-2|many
TGTGCCAGCAGCTCGGGACGGACAGACTATGGCTACACCTTC
CASSSGRTDYGYTF
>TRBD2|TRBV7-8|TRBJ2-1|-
TGTGCCAGCAGCTTAAGGACTAGCGGGGGTCTCTACAATGAGCAGTTCTTC
CASSLRTSGGLYNEQFF
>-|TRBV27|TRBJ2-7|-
TGTGCCAGCAGTTTAAATTTGGGTTGGAGAGACTACGAGCAGTACTTC
CASSLNLGWRDYEQYF
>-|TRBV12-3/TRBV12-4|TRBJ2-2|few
TGTGCCAGCAGTGGCCCATATGAGGTGACCGGGGAGCTGTTTTTT
CASSGPYEVTGELFF
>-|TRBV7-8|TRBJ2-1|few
TGTGCCAGCACCCCGAGGCCCACCTACAATGAGCAGTTCTTC
CASTPRPTYNEQFF
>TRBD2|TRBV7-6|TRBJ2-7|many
TGTGCCAGCACCTTAGAACCGGGACTAGGTGCTGTCGAGCAGTACTTC
CASTLEPGLGAVEQYF
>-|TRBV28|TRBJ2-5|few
TGTGCCAGCAGTTTGATGGCACCTCAAGAGACCCAGTACTTC
CASSLMAPQETQYF
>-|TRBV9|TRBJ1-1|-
TGTGCGAGCAGCGTAGATCCAGCAGGGAGCACTGAAGCTTTCTTT
CASSVDPAGSTEAFF
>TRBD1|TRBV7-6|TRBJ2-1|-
TGTGTCAGCGTAGACAGGGTGAGCCTAGGCGATGAGCAGTTCTTC
CVSVDRVSLGDEQFF
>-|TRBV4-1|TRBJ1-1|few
TGCGCCAGCAGCCAAGACGTCTTTGGCCAGCCTGAAGCTTTCTTT
CASSQDVFGQPEAFF
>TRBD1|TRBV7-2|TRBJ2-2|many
TGTGCCATCCGGACAGGGCGGGTCACCGGGGAGCTGTTTTTT
CAIRTGRVTGELFF
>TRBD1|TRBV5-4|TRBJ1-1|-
TGTGCCAGCAGCTTGACCACAGGGGCCCGGGGGACTGAAGCTTTCTTT
CASSLTTGARGTEAFF
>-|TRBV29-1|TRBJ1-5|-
TGCAGCGTTGAGGACGGGACTCTTCAGCCCCAGCATTTT
CSVEDGTLQPQHF
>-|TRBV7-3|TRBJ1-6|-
TGTGCCAGCAGCTTAAACGGGGAGGATTCACCCCTCCACTTT
CASSLNGEDSPLHF
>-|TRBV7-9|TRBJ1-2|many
TGTGCCAGCAGCTTTACGGACAGCTATGGCTACACCTTC
CASSFTDSYGYTF
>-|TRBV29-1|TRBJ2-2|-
TGCAGCGCCCCCGCGGGGACCGGGGAGCTGTTTTTT
CSAPAGTGELFF
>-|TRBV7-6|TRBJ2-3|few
TGTGCCAGCACCCACCTTAGGGGGGCAAAACTCACAGATACGCAGTATTTT
CASTHLRGAKLTDTQYF
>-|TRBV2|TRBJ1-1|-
TGTGCCAGTCCAGCAGGGACGAACACTGAAGCTTTCTTT
CASPAGTNTEAFF
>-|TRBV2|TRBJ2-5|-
TGTGCCAGCTGTGAGGGGTCGGGCGAGACCCAGTACTTC
CASCEGSGETQYF
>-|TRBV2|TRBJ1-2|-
TGTGCCAGCCCCAAAGGGCCCCGCTATGGCTACACCTTC
CASPKGPRYGYTF
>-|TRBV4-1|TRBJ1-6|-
TGTGCCAGCAGCCAAGGGTTGCCCGCACCCCTCCACTTT
CASSQGLPAPLHF
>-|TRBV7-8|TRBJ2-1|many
TGTGCCAGCAGCGAGACAGACTACAATGAGCAGTTCTTC
CASSETDYNEQFF
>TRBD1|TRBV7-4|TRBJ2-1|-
TGTGCCAGCAGGGCCGGGACAGGGATTAATGAGCAGTTCTTC
CASRAGTGINEQFF
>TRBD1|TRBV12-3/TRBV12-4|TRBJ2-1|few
TGTGCCAGCAGTTTTGACCGGGACAGGGTGGACAATGAGCAGTTCTTC
CASSFDRDRVDNEQFF
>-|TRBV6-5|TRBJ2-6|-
TGTGCCAGCGGGGAATTTTCAGGGTTCTCCGGGGCCAACGTCCTGACTTTC
CASGEFSGFSGANVLTF
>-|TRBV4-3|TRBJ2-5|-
TGCGCCAGCAGCCATTTTCTAGCGAGCGGACCCCGGGAGACCCAGTACTTC
CASSHFLASGPRETQYF
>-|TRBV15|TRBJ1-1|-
TGTGCCACCAGCCCGGGGGGGACTCGGGGCACTGAAGCTTTCTTT
CATSPGGTRGTEAFF
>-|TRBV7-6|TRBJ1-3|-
TGTGCCAGCAGTGGGAATGACTGGGCTGGAAACACCATATATTTT
CASSGNDWAGNTIYF
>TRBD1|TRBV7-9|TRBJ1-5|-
TGTGCCAGCAGCCCGGGACAGGATGGCAATCAGCCCCAGCATTTT
CASSPGQDGNQPQHF
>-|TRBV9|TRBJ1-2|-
TGTGCCAGCAGCGGATTTCGAGAGTACGGCTACACCTTC
CASSGFREYGYTF
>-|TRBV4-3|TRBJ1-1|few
TGCGCCAGCAGCCATCCCGACGGCCAGGAAGCTTTCTTT
CASSHPDGQEAFF
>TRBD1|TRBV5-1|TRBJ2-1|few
TGCGCCAGCAGCTTGGGTCAGGGGGCCGGCAATGAGCAGTTCTTC
CASSLGQGAGNEQFF
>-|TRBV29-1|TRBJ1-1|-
TGTAGCGCAGAACAGGGCTTCACTGAAGCTTTCTTT
CSAEQGFTEAFF
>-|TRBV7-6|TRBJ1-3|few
TGTGCTAGCAGCCCGGGGGTTTCTGCTGGAAACACCATATATTTT
CASSPGVSAGNTIYF
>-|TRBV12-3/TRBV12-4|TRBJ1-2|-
TGTGCCAGCAGTTCCTCTGACAAGTATGGCTACACCTTC
CASSSSDKYGYTF
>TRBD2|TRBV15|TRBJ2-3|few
TGTGCCACCAGCAGATCGGGAGCGGGGGGCTTCACAGATACGCAGTATTTT
CATSRSGAGGFTDTQYF
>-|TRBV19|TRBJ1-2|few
TGTGCCAGTAACTCCGGGACATCCCCAGGACGGGGCTACACCTTC
CASNSGTSPGRGYTF
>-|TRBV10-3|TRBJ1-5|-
TGTGCCATCTCCAGAGCTGTAAGCAATCAGCCCCAGCATTTT
CAISRAVSNQPQHF
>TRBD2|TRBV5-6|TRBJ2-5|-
TGTGCCAGCAGCTTGCCCGGGACTAGCGGTTTTGAGACCCAGTACTTC
CASSLPGTSGFETQYF
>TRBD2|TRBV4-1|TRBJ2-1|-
TGCGCCAGCAGCCATCTAGCGGGGGGGTGGAATGAGCAGTTCTTC
CASSHLAGGWNEQFF
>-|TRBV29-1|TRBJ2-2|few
TGCAGCGTTGAAGTGGGCACGAACACCGGGGAGCTGTTTTTT
CSVEVGTNTGELFF
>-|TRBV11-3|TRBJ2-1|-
TGTGCCATCGAGGGGGGGGGTTACAATGAGCAGTTCTTC
CAIEGGGYNEQFF
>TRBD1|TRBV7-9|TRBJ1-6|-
TGTGCCAGCAGCTCGACAGGGCCAGATAATTCACCCCTCGACTTT
CASSSTGPDNSPLDF
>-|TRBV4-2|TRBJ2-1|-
TGTGCCAGCAGCCAAGAAGCTGTGACGCAATCCTACAATGAGCAGTTCTTC
CASSQEAVTQSYNEQFF
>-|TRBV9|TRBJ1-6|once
TGTGCCAGCAGCGAACAGGGATTGTCTAATTCACCCCTCCACTTT
CASSEQGLSNSPLHF